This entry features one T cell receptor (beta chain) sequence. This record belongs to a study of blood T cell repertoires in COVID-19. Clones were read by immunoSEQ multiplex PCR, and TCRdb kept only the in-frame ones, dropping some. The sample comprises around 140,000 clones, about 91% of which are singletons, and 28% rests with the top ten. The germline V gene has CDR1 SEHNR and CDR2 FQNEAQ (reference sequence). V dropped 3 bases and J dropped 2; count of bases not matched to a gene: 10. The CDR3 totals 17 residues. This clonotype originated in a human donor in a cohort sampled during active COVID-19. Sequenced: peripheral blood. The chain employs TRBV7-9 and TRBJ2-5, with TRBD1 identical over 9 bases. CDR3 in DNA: TGTGCCAGCAGCTTTATAGAGGGGGACAGGGAACAAGAGACCCAGTACTTC. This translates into CASSFIEGDREQETQYF.